This T cell receptor beta chain derives from a study of regulatory T cells in long-lasting Graves disease. The study's findings and limits: TCR diversity was lower in persistent Graves' patients (versus newly diagnosed ones).

This clonotype has only one observation. The antigen is not known. Sequencing libraries for TCR beta were prepared with iRepertoire HTBI primers and Arm-PCR of CDR3 regions. MiXCR, applied by TCRdb to the multiplex PCR reads, yields one record per CDR3 protein. The sample records just over 600,000 distinct CDR3 sequences, roughly 15% being singletons. In germline, CDR1 is GTSNPN, CDR2 SVGIG (reference sequence). The CDR3 totals 12 residues. The V end was cut by 3 bases, the J end by 9 bases, with 13 bases between. Time point noted: newly diagnosed GD, antithyroid drugs for less than 3 months. PBMC RNA was the source of the TCR library. Patients with Graves' disease were diagnosed by American Thyroid Association guidelines. The sample was also reused in another study, on T cells in Graves' hyperthyroidism and ophthalmopathy. This second study says: The study defined stable Graves' hyperthyroidism as no ophthalmopathy progression within 18 months. Researchers ran a first-round RT-PCR on the TCR CDR3 using the HTBI primer set.

The sample here was peripheral blood mononuclear cells (PBMCs), taken at new diagnosis, from a patient treated with antithyroid drugs. The TCR comes from a woman aged 25 to 39 with Graves disease. The chain couples TRBV30 to TRBJ2-3; D might be TRBD2 (5 bases). CDR3 DNA sequence: TGTGCCTGGAGGGAGGTCCCCGCCACGCAGTATTTT. Translation gives CAWREVPATQYF.